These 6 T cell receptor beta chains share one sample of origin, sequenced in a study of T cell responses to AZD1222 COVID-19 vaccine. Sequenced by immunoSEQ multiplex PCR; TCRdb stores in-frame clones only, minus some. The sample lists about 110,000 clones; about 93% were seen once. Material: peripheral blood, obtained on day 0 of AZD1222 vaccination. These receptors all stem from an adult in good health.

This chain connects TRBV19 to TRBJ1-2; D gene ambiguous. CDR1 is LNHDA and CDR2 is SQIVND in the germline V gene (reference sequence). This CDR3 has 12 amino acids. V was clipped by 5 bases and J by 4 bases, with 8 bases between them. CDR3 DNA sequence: TGTGCCAGTAGTCCCCGGAGCTATGGCTACACCTTC. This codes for CASSPRSYGYTF.

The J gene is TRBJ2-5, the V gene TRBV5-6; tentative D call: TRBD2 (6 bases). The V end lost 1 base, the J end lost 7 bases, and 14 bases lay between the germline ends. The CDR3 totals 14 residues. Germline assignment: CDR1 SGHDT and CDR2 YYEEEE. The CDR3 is CASSLLEQEGTQYF. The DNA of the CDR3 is TGTGCCAGCAGCTTGCTTGAGCAGGAGGGGACCCAGTACTTC.

The CDR3 protein is CASSSKFWGRVAVGYTF. CDR3 bases: TGTGCCAGCAGTTCCAAATTCTGGGGCAGGGTGGCGGTTGGCTACACCTTC. J is TRBJ1-2 and V is TRBV28; D is perhaps TRBD1 (5 bases). The V end was cut by 4 bases, the J end by 7 bases, with 25 bases between. CDR3 length: 17 residues. Germline V gene sequence: CDR1 MDHEN, CDR2 SYDVKM.

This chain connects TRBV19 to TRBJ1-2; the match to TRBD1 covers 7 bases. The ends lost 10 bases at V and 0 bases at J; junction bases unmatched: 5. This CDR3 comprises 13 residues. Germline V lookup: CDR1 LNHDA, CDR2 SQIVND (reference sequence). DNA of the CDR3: TGTGCCACGGGACAGAAAACTAACTATGGCTACACCTTC. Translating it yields CATGQKTNYGYTF.

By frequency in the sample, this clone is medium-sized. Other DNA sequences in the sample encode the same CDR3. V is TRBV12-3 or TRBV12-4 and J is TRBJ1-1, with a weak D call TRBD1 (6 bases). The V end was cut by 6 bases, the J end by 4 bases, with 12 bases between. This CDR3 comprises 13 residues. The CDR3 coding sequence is TGTGCCAGCAGGTATTTGGGGGCCACTGAAGCTTTCTTT. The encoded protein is CASRYLGATEAFF.

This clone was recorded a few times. CDR3 bases: TGTGCCAGTAGAAGCAGGGTAGGAGTGAACACTGAAGCTTTCTTT. It is translated as CASRSRVGVNTEAFF. The genes are TRBV19 and TRBJ1-1, with a weak D call TRBD1 (5 bases). Germline CDR1 and CDR2: LNHDA and SQIVND (reference sequence). Trimming removed 6 bases at V and 0 bases at J, with 14 bases between. The CDR3 totals 15 residues.